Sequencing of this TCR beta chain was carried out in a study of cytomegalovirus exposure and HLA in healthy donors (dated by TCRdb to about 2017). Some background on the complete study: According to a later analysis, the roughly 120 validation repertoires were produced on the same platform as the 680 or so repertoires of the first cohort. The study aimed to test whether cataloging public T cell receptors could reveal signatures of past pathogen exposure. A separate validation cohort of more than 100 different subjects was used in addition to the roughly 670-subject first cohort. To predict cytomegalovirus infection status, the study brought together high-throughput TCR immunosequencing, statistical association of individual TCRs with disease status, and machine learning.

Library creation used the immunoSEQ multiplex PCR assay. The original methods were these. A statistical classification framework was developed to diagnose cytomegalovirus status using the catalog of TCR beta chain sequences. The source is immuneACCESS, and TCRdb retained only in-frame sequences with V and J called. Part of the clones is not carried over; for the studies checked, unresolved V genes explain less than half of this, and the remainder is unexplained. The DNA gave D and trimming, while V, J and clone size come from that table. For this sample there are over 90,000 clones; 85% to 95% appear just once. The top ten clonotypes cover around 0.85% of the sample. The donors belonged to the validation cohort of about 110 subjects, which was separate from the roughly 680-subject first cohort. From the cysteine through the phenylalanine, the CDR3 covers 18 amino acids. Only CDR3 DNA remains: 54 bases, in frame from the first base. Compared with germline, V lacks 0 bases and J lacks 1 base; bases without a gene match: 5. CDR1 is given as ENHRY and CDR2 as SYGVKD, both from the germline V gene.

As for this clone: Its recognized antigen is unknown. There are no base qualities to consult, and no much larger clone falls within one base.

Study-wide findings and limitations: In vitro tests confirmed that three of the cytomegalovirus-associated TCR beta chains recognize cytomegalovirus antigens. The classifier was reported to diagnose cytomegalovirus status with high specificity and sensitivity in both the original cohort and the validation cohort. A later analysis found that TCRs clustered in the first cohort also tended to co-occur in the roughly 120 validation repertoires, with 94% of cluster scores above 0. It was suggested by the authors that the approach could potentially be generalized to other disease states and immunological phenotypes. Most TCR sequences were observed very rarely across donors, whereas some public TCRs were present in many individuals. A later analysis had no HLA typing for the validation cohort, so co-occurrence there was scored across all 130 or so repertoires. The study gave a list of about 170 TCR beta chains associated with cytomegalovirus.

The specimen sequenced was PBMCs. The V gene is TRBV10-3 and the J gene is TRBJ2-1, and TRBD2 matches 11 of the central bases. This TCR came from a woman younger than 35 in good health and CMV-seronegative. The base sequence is TGTGCCATCAGTGAGTCGCTAGCGGGGGGTCCGTCCTACAATGAGCAGTTCTTC. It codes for CAISESLAGGPSYNEQFF.